These 21 T cell receptor beta chains were sequenced from one sample in a study of response to subunit inactivated influenza vaccine. Each CDR3 protein gets one entry after TCRdb re-called the RT-PCR reads with MiXCR. The table lists 530,000 or so distinct CDR3 sequences, around 25% of them singletons. The starting material was CD4+ T cells sorted from PBMCs, obtained roughly 5 days after vaccination. These receptors were collected from a man between 50 and 59 years old who received an inactivated influenza vaccine.

Ten or more counts support this clonotype. The chain recombines TRBV7-2 with TRBJ2-1; D is unclear. CDR1 is SGHTA and CDR2 is FQGNSA in the germline V gene. CDR3 length: 15 residues. V was trimmed by 4 bases and J by 2 bases, leaving 12 bases between them. Here the CDR3 reads CASSSPGPPYNEQFF. The CDR3 bases are TGTGCCAGCAGCTCTCCGGGTCCCCCCTACAATGAGCAGTTCTTC. The entire variable domain, with the rest obtained from reference TRBV7-2 and TRBJ2-1, is as follows: GAGVSQSPSNKVTEKGKDVELRCDPISGHTALYWYRQSLGQGLEFLIYFQGNSAPDKSGLPSDRFSAERTGGSVSTLTIQRTQQEDSAVYLCASSSPGPPYNEQFFGPGTRLTVL.

This clonotype was recorded at least ten times. The chain links TRBV5-4 to TRBJ2-5, with 11 bases aligning to TRBD2. Losses at the gene ends were 2 bases for V and 5 bases for J; bases not matched to a gene: 5. The CDR3 is made up of 15 amino acids. The germline V gene has CDR1 SGHNT and CDR2 YYREEE (reference sequence). The CDR3: CASSLDSGGAETQYF. DNA for the CDR3: TGTGCCAGCAGCTTAGATAGCGGGGGGGCCGAGACCCAGTACTTC.

The gene calls are TRBV5-1 and TRBJ2-2, with a possible D match to TRBD1 (6 bases). Germline CDR1 SGHRS, CDR2 YFSETQ. Trimming cost V 0 bases and J 3 bases, with 9 bases left between them. The CDR3 runs to 15 residues. The CDR3 sequence: CASSLARGHTGELFF. CDR3 nucleotides: TGCGCCAGCAGCTTGGCCAGGGGACACACCGGGGAGCTGTTTTTT.

This chain links TRBV25-1 with TRBJ2-2, with 8 bases aligning to TRBD1. The CDR3 loop spans 15 amino acids. V dropped 6 bases and J dropped 8; count of bases not matched to a gene: 11. Germline CDR1 MGHDK, CDR2 SYGVNS. CDR3 in amino acids: CASRSGTGLFGELFF. The CDR3 DNA reads TGTGCCAGCAGGTCCGGGACAGGTCTCTTTGGGGAGCTGTTTTTT.

This clonotype was seen a few times. This chain joins TRBV10-3 and TRBJ2-1, with D possibly being TRBD2 (6 bases). Germline-derived CDR1 and CDR2 are ENHRY and SYGVKD. This CDR3 has 14 residues. Trimming removed 10 bases at V and 1 base at J, with 14 bases between. The DNA for the CDR3 is TGTGCCACCCAAGCGGGTCTTTCCTACAATGAGCAGTTCTTC. Protein: CATQAGLSYNEQFF.

This clonotype turned up a few times. The gene calls are TRBV5-1 and TRBJ2-7, with D possibly being TRBD1 (6 bases). Germline assignment: CDR1 SGHRS and CDR2 YFSETQ. V was trimmed by 4 bases and J by 6 bases, leaving 17 bases between them. The length of the CDR3 is 14 residues. The CDR3 region has the DNA TGCGCCAGCAGCCCGGGACACGGGCTTGCCGAGCAGTACTTC. Amino acid sequence: CASSPGHGLAEQYF.

This rearrangement joins TRBV28 to TRBJ2-7, with 9 bases identical to TRBD1. CDR3 size: 14 residues. The trim removed 6 bases at V and 5 bases at J, leaving 8 bases unmatched. CDR1 and CDR2 from the germline V gene are MDHEN and SYDVKM. For the CDR3, the DNA is TGTGCCAGCAGCCAAACAGGGGGCTTCAACGAGCAGTACTTC. It yields the protein CASSQTGGFNEQYF.

V gene TRBV10-3 combines with J gene TRBJ2-7; 8 bases fit TRBD2. Germline CDR1 and CDR2: ENHRY and SYGVKD. The CDR3 is 16 residues long. The junction had 4 bases not matched to a gene; V was cut back by 0 bases and J by 0 bases. The CDR3 DNA is TGTGCCATCAGTGAGTCGGGGAGCGGGAGCTCCTACGAGCAGTACTTC. It specifies CAISESGSGSSYEQYF.

This clonotype showed up just a few times. The V call is TRBV20-1, the J call TRBJ1-3, with TRBD1 identical over 9 bases. CDR1 and CDR2 from the germline V gene are DFQATT and SNEGSKA (reference sequence). Unmatched junction bases numbered 21, after V lost 5 bases and J lost 7 bases. This CDR3 has 18 residues. The CDR3 nucleotides read TGCAGTGCTGACTCGGACAGGGGTTTTGCTTCGCCGGAGAACACCATATATTTT. Protein: CSADSDRGFASPENTIYF.

This chain joins TRBV25-1 and TRBJ2-2, with 7 bases fitting TRBD2. The CDR3 contains 16 residues. Trimming took 3 bases from V and 6 from J; bases not matched to a gene: 10. CDR1 and CDR2 from the germline V gene are MGHDK and SYGVNS. The CDR3 DNA reads TGTGCCAGCAGTGACTCCCTAACTAGCGTGGCCGGGGAGCTGTTTTTT. Translation gives CASSDSLTSVAGELFF. Variable domain in full (rest from reference TRBV25-1 and TRBJ2-2): EADIYQTPRYLVIGTGKKITLECSQTMGHDKMYWYQQDPGMELHLIHYSYGVNSTEKGDLSSESTVSRIRTEHFPLTLESARPSHTSQYLCASSDSLTSVAGELFFGEGSRLTVL.

This clonotype was seen only a few times. The CDR3 DNA reads as TGTGCCAGCAGTTTAGGCAGACAGGCTGAGACCCAGTACTTC. This sequence encodes CASSLGRQAETQYF. The chain has TRBV12-3 or TRBV12-4 and TRBJ2-5; TRBD1 is a possible D gene (6 bases). The CDR3 totals 14 residues. Trimming shortened V by 1 base and J by 5 bases, and 11 bases separated the two germline ends.

The rearrangement uses TRBV7-2 and TRBJ2-1; D not certain. The CDR3 contains 16 residues. Germline-derived CDR1 and CDR2 are SGHTA and FQGNSA. Deletions cut 4 bases from V and 1 base from J, with 14 bases between. The CDR3 sequence is CASSSQTGSSYNEQFF. DNA for the CDR3: TGTGCCAGCAGCTCTCAGACGGGTAGTTCCTACAATGAGCAGTTCTTC.

The rearrangement joins TRBV11-2 to TRBJ2-1; 10 bases match TRBD2. Unmatched junction bases numbered 12, after V lost 5 bases and J lost 2 bases. Germline V lookup: CDR1 SGHAT, CDR2 FQNNGV. CDR3 length: 18 residues. The DNA for the CDR3 is TGTGCCAGCAGCAACCTCTGGACTAGCGGTAGGACCTACAATGAGCAGTTCTTC. Protein sequence: CASSNLWTSGRTYNEQFF.

This chain joins TRBV5-1 and TRBJ2-1; D is ambiguous. The CDR3 covers 15 residues. Trimming removed 0 bases from V and 3 bases from J, with 10 bases in between. The germline V gene has CDR1 SGHRS and CDR2 YFSETQ. As DNA, the CDR3 is TGCGCCAGCAGCTTGGTGTCAGGCGACTACAATGAGCAGTTCTTC. Translated, it gives CASSLVSGDYNEQFF.

The DNA of the CDR3 is TGTGCCAGCAGCGAGGGGGCGGGGAATACGCAGTATTTT. This translates into CASSEGAGNTQYF. The chain carries TRBV7-3 and TRBJ2-3; TRBD1 might be the D (7 bases). V lost 5 bases and J lost 7, with 13 bases in between. This CDR3 spans 13 amino acids. Looked up from germline, CDR1 is SGHTA and CDR2 is FQGTGA.

Only a few counts were recorded for this clonotype. The gene calls are TRBV10-3 and TRBJ2-7; 14 bases align to TRBD2. Germline trimming cut 4 bases from V and 7 bases from J; bases unmatched to any gene: 9. Germline V gives CDR1 ENHRY, CDR2 SYGVKD. The CDR3 consists of 16 residues. CDR3 sequence (DNA): TGTGCCATCAGTGCCCCGGGACTAGCGGGAGTGGAGGAGCAGTACTTC. Translated, it gives CAISAPGLAGVEEQYF.

This clonotype occurred a few times. This chain links TRBV5-6 with TRBJ2-3, with 11 bases lining up with TRBD1. The CDR3 totals 15 residues. V trimming: 2 bases; J trimming: 5 bases; junction bases outside the gene matches: 4. Germline-derived CDR1 and CDR2 are SGHDT and YYEEEE. The CDR3 nucleotides read TGTGCCAGCAGCTTTCGGACAGGGGGCAGAGATACGCAGTATTTT. Protein: CASSFRTGGRDTQYF.

This clonotype came up a few times. The V gene is TRBV19, the J gene TRBJ2-7; 9 bases align to TRBD2. Germline CDR1 and CDR2: LNHDA and SQIVND (reference sequence). The CDR3 loop spans 15 amino acids. J was trimmed by 5 bases and V by 5 bases; bases with no gene match: 10. In DNA, the CDR3 is TGTGCCAGTAGTCCCGGCTGGACTAGCGACAACGAGCAGTACTTC. Translating it yields CASSPGWTSDNEQYF.

CDR3 sequence: CSARGGTSYEQYF. The CDR3 DNA follows: TGCAGTGCTAGAGGGGGGACTAGTTACGAGCAGTACTTC. The gene calls are TRBV20-1 and TRBJ2-7; 8 bases match TRBD2. Germline V gene sequence: CDR1 DFQATT, CDR2 SNEGSKA (reference sequence). The CDR3 consists of 13 residues. Trimming at V came to 1 base and at J to 4 bases, leaving 3 bases not matched to a gene.

This sequence joins TRBV5-1 and TRBJ2-3; TRBD2 might be the D (6 bases). The CDR3 has 16 residues. The germline V and J ends were trimmed by 0 bases and 4 bases, with 15 bases remaining between them. CDR1 is SGHRS, CDR2 YFSETQ, per germline. CDR3 sequence: CASSLGFGSQADTQYF. The CDR3 DNA follows: TGCGCCAGCAGCTTGGGTTTCGGGAGTCAGGCAGATACGCAGTATTTT. Variable domain in full (rest from reference TRBV5-1 and TRBJ2-3): KAGVTQTPRYLIKTRGQQVTLSCSPISGHRSVSWYQQTPGQGLQFLFEYFSETQRNKGNFPGRFSGRQFSNSRSEMNVSTLELGDSALYLCASSLGFGSQADTQYFGPGTRLTVL.

The V and J genes are TRBV29-1 and TRBJ1-6, with D hard to call. The germline CDR1 and CDR2 sequences are SQVTM and ANQGSEA. The CDR3 length is 13 residues. V was cut by 4 bases and J by 7 bases, with 11 bases left in between. In nucleotides, the CDR3 is TGCAGCGTTGGGAGGAGTAAAAATTCACCCCTCCACTTT. As protein: CSVGRSKNSPLHF.